This record covers a single TCR beta chain. V lost 3 bases, J lost 2 bases, and 7 bases stayed unmatched. Per germline, CDR1 LNHDA and CDR2 SQIVND (reference sequence). CDR3 length equals 17 residues. The sample is drawn from a study of T cell changes during pregnancy in multiple sclerosis. Profiling relied on immunoSEQ multiplex PCR, and the TCRdb table lists in-frame clones only, not all of them. The table records around 95,000 clones, around 92% of them present only once. This rearrangement joins TRBV19 to TRBJ2-3, with 11 bases lining up with TRBD2. Source: peripheral blood, taken after pregnancy. This TCR derives from a female donor in good health, enrolled as a control in a pregnancy study. CDR3 sequence: CASSISRLAGNTDTQYF. The CDR3, as DNA: TGTGCCAGTAGTATTAGTCGACTAGCGGGAAACACAGATACGCAGTATTTT. Full variable domain (missing parts from reference TRBV19 and TRBJ2-3): DGGITQSPKYLFRKEGQNVTLSCEQNLNHDAMYWYRQDPGQGLRLIYYSQIVNDFQKGDIAEGYSVSREKKESFPLTVTSAQKNPTAFYLCASSISRLAGNTDTQYFGPGTRLTVL.